The 22 T cell receptor beta chains given below trace back to one sample, sequenced in a study of OX40 agonist ivuxolimab in advanced cancers. Using immunoSEQ multiplex PCR, the repertoire was profiled, and TCRdb retains in-frame clones only, with some absent. The top ten clones hold approximately 0.76% of a sample with 50,000 to 70,000 clones, roughly nine tenths of them seen once. The specimen comprised CD4+ or CD8+ T cells sorted from blood, sampled in a trial of the OX40 agonist ivuxolimab. These receptors originate from an adult with an advanced solid tumor such as melanoma, head and neck, liver or kidney cancer.

This clone has just a few counts. This chain joins TRBV19 and TRBJ1-2, with D tentatively TRBD1 (6 bases). CDR3 length equals 13 residues. V lost 5 bases and J lost 3, with 10 bases in between. The germline V gene encodes CDR1 LNHDA and CDR2 SQIVND (reference sequence). As DNA, the CDR3 is TGTGCCAGTAGTGTAGGGGGAGACTATGGCTACACCTTC. This translates into CASSVGGDYGYTF.

CDR3 DNA sequence: TGTGCCAGTAGTACAGACAGACTACCATCGAACACTGAAGCTTTCTTT. Protein product: CASSTDRLPSNTEAFF. The V call is TRBV19, the J call TRBJ1-1; a possible D gene is TRBD1 (5 bases). The CDR3 covers 16 residues. The germline V gene encodes CDR1 LNHDA and CDR2 SQIVND (reference sequence). Trimming removed 4 bases from V and 1 base from J, with 16 bases in between.

This clone was seen once. This chain connects TRBV5-1 to TRBJ1-3; the D gene is possibly TRBD1 (5 bases). Germline values: CDR1 SGHRS, CDR2 YFSETQ. This CDR3 comprises 13 residues. V was pared by 7 bases and J by 0 bases, with 8 bases between. CDR3 nucleotides: TGCGCCAGCCAGGGAAACTCTGGAAACACCATATATTTT. This sequence encodes CASQGNSGNTIYF.

The genes are TRBV6-1 and TRBJ1-2, with D perhaps TRBD1 (5 bases). The CDR3 loop spans 14 amino acids. Trimming took off 7 bases at V and 8 bases at J, with 20 bases between the two ends. CDR1 and CDR2 (germline): MNHNS, SASEGT. The CDR3 DNA follows: TGTGCCAGCATGGTCGGGACCGAGGGTGGGGGCTACACCTTC. Its translation is CASMVGTEGGGYTF.

This chain links TRBV6-1 with TRBJ2-5, with D perhaps assigned TRBD1 or TRBD2 (5 bases each). The V end was cut by 1 base, the J end by 4 bases, with 10 bases between. The CDR3 spans 14 residues. Germline CDR1 and CDR2: MNHNS and SASEGT. The CDR3 here is CASSEGSGRETQYF. The CDR3 DNA reads as TGTGCCAGCAGTGAAGGCTCGGGGCGAGAGACCCAGTACTTC.

The chain is built from TRBV30 and TRBJ2-1, with D possibly TRBD2 on 5 matching bases. The CDR3 spans 14 residues. Trimming pared 0 bases from V and 9 bases from J, leaving 15 bases between. Germline V gene data show CDR1 as GTSNPN and CDR2 as SVGIG (reference sequence). CDR3 region: CAWSVAAERSEQFF. Written as DNA, the CDR3 is TGTGCCTGGAGTGTAGCGGCGGAGAGGAGTGAGCAGTTCTTC.

The genes are TRBV5-5 and TRBJ1-3, with D hard to call. The CDR3 sequence is 16 residues long. Germline-derived CDR1 and CDR2 are SGHKS and YYEKEE (reference sequence). The germline V and J ends were trimmed by 4 bases and 0 bases, with 14 bases remaining between them. The CDR3 sequence: CASSQNHGISGNTIYF. DNA of the CDR3: TGTGCCAGCAGCCAGAATCATGGGATCTCTGGAAACACCATATATTTT.

The chain is built from TRBV7-9 and TRBJ1-2; 7 bases map to TRBD1. V lost 6 bases, J lost 8 bases, and 6 bases stayed unmatched. The CDR3 covers 12 residues. Germline values: CDR1 SEHNR, CDR2 FQNEAQ (reference sequence). DNA for the CDR3: TGTGCCAGCAGGCGGACAGGTCGAGGCTACACCTTC. Translation: CASRRTGRGYTF.

The chain is built from TRBV6-1 and TRBJ2-6, with D perhaps matching TRBD1 or TRBD2 (6 bases each). The CDR3 length is 15 residues. V lost 8 bases and J 2 bases, leaving 13 bases between the germline ends. CDR1 and CDR2 from the germline V gene are MNHNS and SASEGT. CDR3 region: CASEEGGAGANVLTF. The CDR3 DNA sequence: TGTGCCAGCGAAGAGGGGGGTGCTGGGGCCAACGTCCTGACTTTC.

CDR3 nucleotide sequence: TGTGCCAGCAGTTCCTCCCGGGGCGGAATCAGGGCTGATAACACTGAAGCTTTCTTT. This translates into CASSSSRGGIRADNTEAFF. The gene calls are TRBV7-9 and TRBJ1-1, with D perhaps matching TRBD1 (5 bases). The germline V gene encodes CDR1 SEHNR and CDR2 FQNEAQ (reference sequence). The CDR3 covers 19 residues. The V gene lost 6 bases and the J gene lost 2 bases, with 28 bases spanning the gap. Using reference TRBV7-9 and TRBJ1-1 for the parts outside the CDR3, the full variable domain is DTGVSQNPRHKITKRGQNVTFRCDPISEHNRLYWYRQTLGQGPEFLTYFQNEAQLEKSRLLSDRFSAERPKGSFSTLEIQRTEQGDSAMYLCASSSSRGGIRADNTEAFFGQGTRLTVV.

This clone has a single count. The rearrangement joins TRBV4-2 to TRBJ2-2; either TRBD1 or TRBD2 may supply D (6 bases each). Trimming pared 4 bases from V and 5 bases from J, leaving 20 bases between. Germline loops: CDR1 LGHNA, CDR2 YNFKEQ. The CDR3 is 17 amino acids. The CDR3 DNA is TGTGCCAGCAGCCCTAAAGGGGGGCCTCTAGGGACCGGGGAGCTGTTTTTT. Its translation: CASSPKGGPLGTGELFF.

The V gene is TRBV6-1, the J gene TRBJ1-1; a weak D match, TRBD1 (6 bases). This CDR3 has 13 residues. V gave up 7 bases and J gave up 4 bases, with 13 bases separating them. CDR1 is MNHNS, CDR2 SASEGT, per germline. The CDR3 region is CASIRDTLTEAFF. The CDR3 nucleotides are TGTGCCAGCATAAGGGACACACTCACTGAAGCTTTCTTT.

This sequence joins TRBV7-8 and TRBJ2-5; D is unresolved. Germline CDR1 is SGHVS and CDR2 is FQNEAQ. V shed 2 bases and J shed 1 base, with 11 bases lying between them. The CDR3 totals 15 residues. CDR3 in amino acids: CASSLSSVGQETQYF. CDR3 sequence (DNA): TGTGCCAGCAGCTTAAGTTCTGTGGGCCAAGAGACCCAGTACTTC.

The chain links TRBV2 to TRBJ1-3; D gene uncertain. CDR1 and CDR2 from the germline V gene are SNHLY and FYNNEI. V shed 5 bases and J shed 0 bases, with 14 bases lying between them. CDR3 size: 16 residues. The CDR3 is CASSPGRADSGNTIYF. The CDR3 nucleotides are TGTGCCAGCAGTCCCGGGAGGGCAGACTCTGGAAACACCATATATTTT.

The chain recombines TRBV18 with TRBJ2-7; tentatively, D is TRBD1 (5 bases). The CDR3 totals 13 residues. Germline CDR1 and CDR2: KGHSH and LQKENI. Trimming shortened V by 3 bases and J by 2 bases, and 8 bases separated the two germline ends. DNA for the CDR3: TGTGCCAGCTCACCGGAGACAGCCTACGAGCAGTACTTC. It translates to CASSPETAYEQYF. Supplemented by reference TRBV18 and TRBJ2-7, the full variable domain reads NAGVMQNPRHLVRRRGQEARLRCSPMKGHSHVYWYRQLPEEGLKFMVYLQKENIIDESGMPKERFSAEFPKEGPSILRIQQVVRGDSAAYFCASSPETAYEQYFGPGTRLTVT.

The chain is built from TRBV6-5 and TRBJ1-5, with D possibly TRBD1 on 5 matching bases. Germline assignment: CDR1 MNHEY and CDR2 SVGAGI. The CDR3 loop spans 14 amino acids. V lost 0 bases and J lost 9, with 12 bases in between. The CDR3 coding sequence is TGTGCCAGCAGTTACTCGAGACAGAATGCGCCCCAGCATTTT. This gives the protein CASSYSRQNAPQHF.

The chain couples TRBV29-1 to TRBJ2-7; TRBD1 agrees at 10 bases. Germline CDR1 and CDR2: SQVTM and ANQGSEA. Germline trimming cut 2 bases from V and 5 bases from J; bases unmatched to any gene: 6. The CDR3 has 14 residues. CDR3 loop: CSVEKDRGQHEQYF. In DNA, the CDR3 is TGCAGCGTTGAAAAAGACAGGGGGCAACACGAGCAGTACTTC.

CDR3 DNA sequence: TGTGCCAGTAGTTCCCTAGGGACTAGCGACTACAATGAGCAGTTCTTC. This gives the protein CASSSLGTSDYNEQFF. This sequence joins TRBV19 and TRBJ2-1; the match to TRBD2 covers 10 bases. Trimming cost V 5 bases and J 3 bases; bases outside gene matches: 7. Looked up from germline, CDR1 is LNHDA and CDR2 is SQIVND (reference sequence). The CDR3 sequence is 16 residues long.

The chain combines TRBV5-1 with TRBJ1-2; 7 nucleotides align to TRBD1. The junction had 9 bases not matched to a gene; V was cut back by 1 base and J by 3 bases. CDR1 and CDR2 from the germline V gene are SGHRS and YFSETQ. This CDR3 spans 16 amino acids. CDR3 protein: CASSLTTGDPDYGYTF. The CDR3 bases are TGCGCCAGCAGCTTGACCACAGGGGATCCGGACTATGGCTACACCTTC.

The rearrangement uses TRBV5-6 and TRBJ2-2; D unclear. The ends were cut back, 3 bases at V and 4 bases at J, with 4 bases in the middle. Germline loops: CDR1 SGHDT, CDR2 YYEEEE. The CDR3 consists of 12 residues. The CDR3 sequence is CASSSFTGELFF. The CDR3 coding sequence is TGTGCCAGCAGCTCGTTCACCGGGGAGCTGTTTTTT. Together with reference TRBV5-6 and TRBJ2-2, the CDR3 gives the full variable domain: DAGVTQSPTHLIKTRGQQVTLRCSPKSGHDTVSWYQQALGQGPQFIFQYYEEEERQRGNFPDRFSGHQFPNYSSELNVNALLLGDSALYLCASSSFTGELFFGEGSRLTVL.

This sequence joins TRBV15 and TRBJ2-7; D is unclear. V dropped 1 base and J dropped 3 bases, with 10 bases sitting between them. Germline V gives CDR1 LNHNV, CDR2 YYDKDF (reference sequence). This CDR3 has 14 residues. DNA for the CDR3: TGTGCCACCAGCAGAGGACCCACGGGCTACGAGCAGTACTTC. Translation gives CATSRGPTGYEQYF.

The CDR3 reads CASSSAGTANEQFF. CDR3 DNA sequence: TGTGCCAGCAGTAGTGCCGGGACAGCGAATGAGCAGTTCTTC. J is TRBJ2-1 and V is TRBV28, with TRBD1 matching 7 bases. CDR1 is MDHEN and CDR2 is SYDVKM in the germline V gene. V trimming: 5 bases; J trimming: 7 bases; junction bases outside the gene matches: 8. The CDR3 has 14 residues. The variable domain in full, with the rest retrieved from reference TRBV28 and TRBJ2-1, is DVKVTQSSRYLVKRTGEKVFLECVQDMDHENMFWYRQDPGLGLRLIYFSYDVKMKEKGDIPEGYSVSREKKERFSLILESASTNQTSMYLCASSSAGTANEQFFGPGTRLTVL.